This T cell receptor (beta chain) appears in the sequencing data of a study of blood T cell repertoires in COVID-19. Turning to the study itself: Donors in the United States, Italy and Spain gave samples during acute or convalescent COVID-19.

This clone was detected a few times. Germline V gives CDR1 MGHRA, CDR2 YSYEKL. The V and J ends lost 2 bases and 4 bases respectively, with 20 bases between them. This CDR3 contains 17 residues. Some clones are missing from TCRdb's copy, which holds only in-frame ones; the method was immunoSEQ multiplex PCR. The table shows 100,000 to 150,000 clones, with roughly 80% occurring only once. The source of this sequence is a man aged 50 to 59 with acute or convalescent COVID-19. The chain is built from TRBV4-1 and TRBJ1-2; possibly TRBD1 for D (5 bases). The specimen was peripheral blood. Here the CDR3 DNA reads TGCGCCAGCAGCCAACTTCGTGGCGGGGGGAATGTCTATGGCTACACCTTC. Amino acid sequence: CASSQLRGGGNVYGYTF.